This TCR beta chain was retrieved from a study of shared clonotypes between healthy human individuals. As for the study in general: The plates for each donor numbered three CD4 naive, three CD4 memory, two CD8 naive and one CD8 memory.

Study-level points and caveats: Non-shared clonotypes had lower generation probabilities than clonotypes shared by all four sorted-subset donors.

The CDR3 is 15 residues long. V lost 2 bases, J lost 7 bases, and 14 bases lay in between. The germline CDR1 and CDR2 sequences are MGHRA and YSYEKL. Regarding this clone: No antigen is known for it.

TCRdb's table, derived via immunoSEQ multiplex PCR, lists solely in-frame clones and lacks some. Of under 550,000 clones in the sample, around 96% were seen once. What was sequenced was naive CD4+ T cells sorted from blood. Subset in this sample: CD45RA+ positively selected. The source is a woman aged 30 to 39 in good health. The chain joins TRBV4-1 to TRBJ2-2; D remains ambiguous. This CDR3 is CASSQSQGIGGELFF. CDR3 in DNA: TGCGCCAGCAGCCAATCTCAAGGGATCGGCGGGGAGCTGTTTTTT.